These 24 T cell receptor beta chains were sequenced from one sample in a study of T cell repertoires in cytomegalovirus infection. TCRdb analysed the reads with MiXCR anew, one entry per CDR3 protein. This repertoire shows around 440,000 distinct CDR3 sequences, about 11% found once; its top ten account for roughly 10%. Source material: PBMCs. Receptors originate from a human donor in good health (CMV status not recorded). Some clones in this sample may be carry-over from other donors' samples.

This clonotype has a count of ten or more. This rearrangement joins TRBV20-1 to TRBJ2-3; 9 bases agree with TRBD2. Unmatched junction bases numbered 5, after V lost 6 bases and J lost 1 base. This CDR3 comprises 14 residues. Germline V CDR1 and CDR2: DFQATT, SNEGSKA (reference sequence). CDR3 DNA: TGCAGTGCCCCCCAGCGGGGGGGCACAGATACGCAGTATTTT. Translated: CSAPQRGGTDTQYF.

This clonotype was seen only once. The chain employs TRBV20-1 and TRBJ2-7; D is unresolved. The V gene's germline CDR1 is DFQATT and CDR2 SNEGSKA (reference sequence). The CDR3 consists of 11 residues. V was trimmed by 6 bases and J by 3 bases, leaving 9 bases between them. The CDR3 sequence: CSASDNYEQYF. CDR3 nucleotides: TGCAGTGCCTCCGACAACTACGAGCAGTACTTC.

There are many counts of this clonotype. Relative to the germline gene, one junction end is altered; a read error may explain this. The chain carries TRBV7-2 and TRBJ2-1; the match to TRBD1 covers 8 bases. This CDR3 is 12 amino acids long. Germline CDR1 is SGHTA and CDR2 is FQGNSA. CDR3 residues: CASSPYRGLKVF. The CDR3 DNA sequence: TGTGCCAGCAGCCCCTACAGGGGGTTAAAGGTCTTC.

This rearrangement joins TRBV7-9 to TRBJ1-1; D is ambiguous. This CDR3 is 16 amino acids long. Germline CDR1 and CDR2: SEHNR and FQNEAQ (reference sequence). The V and J ends lost 1 base and 1 base respectively, with 13 bases between them. The CDR3 sequence is CASSLVGVSPNTEAFF. CDR3 DNA sequence: TGTGCCAGCAGCTTAGTTGGAGTCAGCCCGAACACTGAAGCTTTCTTT.

The CDR3 here is CSARSLDEQFF. The CDR3 DNA sequence: TGCAGTGCTCGATCTCTCGATGAGCAGTTCTTC. The chain recombines TRBV20-1 with TRBJ2-1; D remains unclear. V dropped 5 bases and J dropped 8 bases, with 10 bases sitting between them. Germline CDR1 DFQATT, CDR2 SNEGSKA (reference sequence). The CDR3 is 11 amino acids.

This clonotype appeared a few times. This sequence joins TRBV29-1 and TRBJ1-2, with TRBD1 as a possible D gene (5 bases). Germline V CDR1 and CDR2: SQVTM, ANQGSEA. V lost 6 bases and J lost 2, with 13 bases in between. The CDR3 sequence is 13 residues long. The CDR3 region has the DNA TGCAGCGTGAGGGGCCAGGGAAACTATGGCTACACCTTC. This translates into CSVRGQGNYGYTF.

This clonotype was recorded many times. This rearrangement joins TRBV11-2 to TRBJ2-3, with unresolved D. Per germline, CDR1 SGHAT and CDR2 FQNNGV. The CDR3 consists of 17 residues. The ends were cut back, 2 bases at V and 6 bases at J, with 21 bases in the middle. The CDR3 spells CASSLRPALPLGDTQYF. CDR3 sequence (DNA): TGTGCCAGCAGCTTAAGGCCGGCGTTACCCCTGGGGGATACGCAGTATTTT.

This clonotype has a count of ten or more. The V call is TRBV4-1, the J call TRBJ1-2; D not resolved. Trimming removed 3 bases at V and 2 bases at J, with 10 bases between. The CDR3 is made up of 14 amino acids. Germline V CDR1 and CDR2: MGHRA, YSYEKL. CDR3 coding DNA: TGCGCCAGCAGCCAGGTTTTGACCAACTATGGCTACACCTTC. Protein: CASSQVLTNYGYTF.

This clonotype was recorded at least ten times. The chain is built from TRBV6-1 and TRBJ2-1; 9 nucleotides align to TRBD2. J lost 7 bases, V lost 7 bases, and 14 bases had no gene match. CDR3 size: 16 residues. Germline V gene lookup returns CDR1 MNHNS and CDR2 SASEGT. The CDR3 DNA sequence: TGTGCCAGCACCCAGCAGGGGACTAGCCTTGGGAATGAGCAGTTCTTC. Amino acid sequence: CASTQQGTSLGNEQFF.

The chain employs TRBV18 and TRBJ2-7; TRBD1 aligns across 10 bases. V lost 2 bases to trimming and J lost 4 bases; unmatched junction nucleotides: 8. Germline lookup yields CDR1 KGHSH and CDR2 LQKENI. The CDR3 runs to 16 residues. The CDR3 reads CASSPVWDRGQYEQYF. The CDR3 DNA sequence: TGTGCCAGCTCACCAGTATGGGACAGGGGTCAATACGAGCAGTACTTC.

This clonotype was found many times. V is TRBV7-9 and J is TRBJ1-1, with a tentative D call TRBD1 (5 bases). V dropped 5 bases and J dropped 7 bases, with 11 bases sitting between them. CDR3 length: 12 amino acids. Per germline, CDR1 SEHNR and CDR2 FQNEAQ (reference sequence). The CDR3 spells CASSPMTVEAFF. The CDR3 DNA reads as TGTGCCAGCAGCCCGATGACAGTTGAAGCTTTCTTT.

There are many counts of this clonotype. The CDR3 loop reads CSARGATERSNQPQHF. CDR3 DNA: TGCAGTGCTAGAGGGGCAACTGAAAGATCCAATCAGCCCCAGCATTTT. V and J are TRBV20-1 and TRBJ1-5; unclear D gene. CDR3 size: 16 residues. Germline loops: CDR1 DFQATT, CDR2 SNEGSKA (reference sequence). The V gene lost 1 base and the J gene lost 3 bases, with 16 bases spanning the gap.

The table lists this clonotype with many counts. The chain employs TRBV12-3 or TRBV12-4 and TRBJ2-1, with 7 bases that match TRBD1. J was trimmed by 1 base and V by 6 bases; bases with no gene match: 9. The CDR3 is made up of 16 amino acids. In DNA form, the CDR3 reads TGTGCCAGCAGCCAGACAGGGACCCCTTCCTACAATGAGCAGTTCTTC. This encodes CASSQTGTPSYNEQFF.

Ten or more counts support this clonotype. This chain joins TRBV9 and TRBJ1-2, with TRBD1 as a possible D gene (6 bases). Between the trimmed V and J ends, which lost 7 bases and 3 bases, there was a span of 16 bases. CDR1 is SGDLS, CDR2 YYNGEE, per germline. The CDR3 spans 14 residues. Here the CDR3 DNA reads TGTGCCAGCCGTTCAGGGGTGGGGGACTATGGCTACACCTTC. Protein product: CASRSGVGDYGYTF.

This clonotype was seen ten or more times. The chain employs TRBV27 and TRBJ2-7; no clear D gene. V lost 5 bases and J 1 base, leaving 12 bases between the germline ends. The CDR3 has 14 amino acids. The germline gives CDR1 MNHEY, CDR2 SMNVEV (reference sequence). This chain's CDR3 is CASSPLMGSYEQYF. The CDR3 DNA is TGTGCCAGCAGTCCTCTGATGGGATCCTACGAGCAGTACTTC.

In its sample, this clonotype was seen a few times. The chain recombines TRBV4-2 with TRBJ2-3; TRBD1 matches 10 bases. Germline loops: CDR1 LGHNA, CDR2 YNFKEQ. V shed 4 bases, J shed 2 bases, and the junction held 6 bases outside the gene matches. The CDR3 sequence is 16 residues long. CDR3 region: CASSPRTGGFTDTQYF. The CDR3 DNA sequence: TGTGCCAGCAGCCCCCGGACAGGGGGGTTCACAGATACGCAGTATTTT.

This clonotype turned up a few times. Germline is not matched at one junction end, which may reflect a read error. The chain joins TRBV18 to TRBJ2-5, with D perhaps TRBD2 (5 bases). This CDR3 has 14 amino acids. Germline loops: CDR1 KGHSH, CDR2 LQKENI. The CDR3 protein is CASSPPSGQGTQYF. CDR3 bases: TGTGCCAGCTCACCACCAAGCGGTCAAGGGACCCAGTACTTC.

This clonotype showed up many times. The CDR3 nucleotides read TGTGCCAGCAGCTTCGGCACAGTTTACACTGAAGCTTTCTTT. Residues: CASSFGTVYTEAFF. The chain employs TRBV7-9 and TRBJ1-1, with D unresolved. V gave up 3 bases and J gave up 3 bases, with 11 bases separating them. This CDR3 is 14 amino acids long. In germline, CDR1 is SEHNR, CDR2 FQNEAQ (reference sequence).

Many counts were recorded for this clonotype. The chain joins TRBV19 to TRBJ1-1; 11 bases are a match to TRBD1. J lost 4 bases, V lost 7 bases, and 8 bases had no gene match. This CDR3 has 15 amino acids. Germline CDR1 LNHDA, CDR2 SQIVND (reference sequence). The chain's CDR3 is CASTRTGGAFTEAFF. The CDR3 DNA sequence: TGTGCCAGTACCAGGACAGGGGGCGCCTTCACTGAAGCTTTCTTT.

The sample holds a few counts of this clonotype. The genes are TRBV2 and TRBJ2-1; D possibly corresponds to TRBD1 (5 bases). CDR1 is SNHLY and CDR2 is FYNNEI in the germline V gene. CDR3 length equals 15 residues. V dropped 5 bases and J dropped 0 bases, with 11 bases sitting between them. CDR3 protein: CASSRAQGSYNEQFF. The CDR3 nucleotides are TGTGCCAGCAGTCGGGCCCAGGGCTCCTACAATGAGCAGTTCTTC.

In the case of this clonotype: This could be a read error, since a much larger clone is one nucleotide away. This CDR3 is missing its conserved last phenylalanine or tryptophan, likely due to a read error. The chain joins TRBV5-5 to TRBJ2-7; TRBD1 or TRBD2 may be the D gene (5 bases each). The CDR3 totals 14 residues. Between the trimmed V and J ends, which lost 0 bases and 6 bases, there was a span of 13 bases. Looked up from germline, CDR1 is SGHKS and CDR2 is YYEKEE (reference sequence). CDR3 residues: CASSLVPGTGEQYL. The CDR3 region has the DNA TGTGCCAGCAGCTTGGTTCCAGGGACGGGCGAGCAGTACCTC.

The gene calls are TRBV20-1 and TRBJ2-5; weak D call: TRBD2 (6 bases). Germline V gene lookup returns CDR1 DFQATT and CDR2 SNEGSKA (reference sequence). V gave up 1 base and J gave up 0 bases, with 6 bases separating them. This CDR3 is built from 13 residues. CDR3 in amino acids: CSARGDYQETQYF. DNA of the CDR3: TGCAGTGCTAGAGGGGACTACCAAGAGACCCAGTACTTC.

This clonotype was counted many times. The chain has TRBV4-2 and TRBJ2-3; TRBD1 aligns across 9 bases. Germline V gene lookup returns CDR1 LGHNA and CDR2 YNFKEQ. Unmatched junction bases numbered 7, after V lost 8 bases and J lost 4 bases. CDR3 size: 14 residues. The CDR3 DNA follows: TGTGCCAGCGCCGGGACAGGGATCGCAGATACGCAGTATTTT. It codes for CASAGTGIADTQYF.

The V gene is TRBV30, the J gene TRBJ2-3; D is possibly TRBD2 (6 bases). Per the germline V gene, CDR1 is GTSNPN and CDR2 is SVGIG (reference sequence). The CDR3 has 16 residues. V lost 3 bases to trimming and J lost 2 bases, with 18 bases between them. The CDR3 coding sequence is TGTGCCTGGAGCCCCCTGGGCGGGATGGTCACAGATACGCAGTATTTT. It is translated as CAWSPLGGMVTDTQYF.